This T cell receptor beta chain was sequenced during a study of T cells after yellow fever vaccination. Findings and limits, study-wide: Post-booster repertoires contained most primary-vaccination clones again (almost 97% CD4, around 88% CD8).

At least ten counts were recorded for this clonotype. Its antigen is not identified. Template switching with 5'RACE generated the TCR cDNA and added a universal primer site and UMIs. Each CDR3 protein is one row after TCRdb ran MiXCR on the 5' RACE reads. The sample has approximately 110,000 distinct CDR3 sequences; around 7.7% are singletons. The CDR3 runs to 13 residues. The V end lost 3 bases, the J end lost 4 bases, and 10 bases lay between the germline ends. Per germline, CDR1 SGHRS and CDR2 YFSETQ. The chain carries TRBV5-1 and TRBJ1-1, with D perhaps matching TRBD1 (6 bases). The sequencing here drew on CD4+ T cells sorted from PBMCs, taken more than 8 days after the first yellow fever vaccination. The sequence was obtained from a man aged 18 to 29 who received the YFV17D yellow fever vaccine. For the CDR3, the DNA is TGCGCCAGCAGCTACGGACAGTCCACTGAAGCTTTCTTT. Its protein product is CASSYGQSTEAFF.